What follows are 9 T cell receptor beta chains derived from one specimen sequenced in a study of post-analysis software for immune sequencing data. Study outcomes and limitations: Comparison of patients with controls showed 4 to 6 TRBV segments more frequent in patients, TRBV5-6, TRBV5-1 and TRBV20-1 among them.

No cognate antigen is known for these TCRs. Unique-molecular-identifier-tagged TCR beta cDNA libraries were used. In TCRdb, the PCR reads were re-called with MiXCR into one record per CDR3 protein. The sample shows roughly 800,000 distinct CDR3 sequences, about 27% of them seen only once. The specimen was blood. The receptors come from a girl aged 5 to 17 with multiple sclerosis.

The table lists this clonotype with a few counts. The CDR3 loop reads CASSPDRFASTDTQYF. CDR3 sequence (DNA): TGTGCCAGCAGCCCAGACCGTTTCGCGAGCACAGATACGCAGTATTTT. J is TRBJ2-3 and V is TRBV9; D gene unclear. Trimming stripped 4 bases from V and 0 bases from J, with 15 bases between. CDR3 length equals 16 residues. The germline V gene encodes CDR1 SGDLS and CDR2 YYNGEE.

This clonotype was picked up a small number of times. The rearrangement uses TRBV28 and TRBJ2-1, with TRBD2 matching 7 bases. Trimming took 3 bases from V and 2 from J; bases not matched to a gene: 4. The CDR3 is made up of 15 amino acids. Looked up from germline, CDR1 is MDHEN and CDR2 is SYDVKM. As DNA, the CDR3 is TGTGCCAGCAGTTTTAGCCGGGAGGCCTACAATGAGCAGTTCTTC. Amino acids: CASSFSREAYNEQFF.

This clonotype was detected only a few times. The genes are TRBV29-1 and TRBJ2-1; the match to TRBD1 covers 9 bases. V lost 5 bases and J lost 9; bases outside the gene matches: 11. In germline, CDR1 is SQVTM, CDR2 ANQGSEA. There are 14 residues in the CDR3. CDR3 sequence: CSVPSGQGYGEQFF. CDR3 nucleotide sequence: TGCAGCGTTCCGTCGGGACAGGGCTATGGTGAGCAGTTCTTC.

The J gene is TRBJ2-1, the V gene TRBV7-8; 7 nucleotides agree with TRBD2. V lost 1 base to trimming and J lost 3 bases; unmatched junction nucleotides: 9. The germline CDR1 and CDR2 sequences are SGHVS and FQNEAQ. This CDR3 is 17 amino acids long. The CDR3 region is CASSLESSGFNYNEQFF. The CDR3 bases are TGTGCCAGCAGCTTAGAGAGTAGCGGGTTTAACTACAATGAGCAGTTCTTC.

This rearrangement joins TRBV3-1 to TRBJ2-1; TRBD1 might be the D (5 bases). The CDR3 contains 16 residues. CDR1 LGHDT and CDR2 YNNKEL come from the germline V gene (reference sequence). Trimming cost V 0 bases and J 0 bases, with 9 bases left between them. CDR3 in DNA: TGTGCCAGCAGCCAAGATGTCACAGGCTCCTACAATGAGCAGTTCTTC. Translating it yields CASSQDVTGSYNEQFF.

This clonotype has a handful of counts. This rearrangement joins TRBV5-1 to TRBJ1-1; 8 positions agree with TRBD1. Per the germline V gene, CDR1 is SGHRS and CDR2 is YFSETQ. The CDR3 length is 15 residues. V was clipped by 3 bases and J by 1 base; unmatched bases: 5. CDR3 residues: CASSSYRGANTEAFF. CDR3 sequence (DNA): TGCGCCAGCAGCTCCTACAGGGGGGCGAACACTGAAGCTTTCTTT.

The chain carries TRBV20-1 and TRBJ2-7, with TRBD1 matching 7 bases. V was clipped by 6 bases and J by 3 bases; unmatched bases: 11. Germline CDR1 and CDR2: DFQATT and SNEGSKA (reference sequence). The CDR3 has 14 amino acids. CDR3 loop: CSAANRGPDYEQYF. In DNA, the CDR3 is TGCAGTGCGGCTAACAGGGGCCCGGACTACGAGCAGTACTTC.

As DNA, the CDR3 is TGTGCCAGCACCTACCAGCGGGAGAGCACAGATACGCAGTATTTT. Translating it yields CASTYQRESTDTQYF. The gene calls are TRBV28 and TRBJ2-3; 8 bases match TRBD2. CDR1 and CDR2 from the germline V gene are MDHEN and SYDVKM. V lost 7 bases to trimming and J lost 0 bases; unmatched junction nucleotides: 6. The CDR3 has 15 residues.

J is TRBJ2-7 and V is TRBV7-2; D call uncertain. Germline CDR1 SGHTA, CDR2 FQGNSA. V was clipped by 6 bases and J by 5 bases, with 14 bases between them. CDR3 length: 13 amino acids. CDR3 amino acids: CASSVRPRDEQYF. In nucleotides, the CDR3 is TGTGCCAGCAGTGTCAGACCCCGGGACGAGCAGTACTTC.